The T cell receptor beta chain described here comes from a study of T cell repertoires in cytomegalovirus infection. Ten or more counts support this clonotype. Its antigen remains unknown. TCRdb re-analysed the reads in MiXCR, keeping a single row per CDR3 protein. The data show under 300,000 distinct CDR3 sequences, less than 25% seen once. Notes on the study in general: Clonotype analysis showed dominance of the ex vivo response by HLA-C-restricted CMV-specific TCR beta clonotypes.

The origin of this receptor is a human donor in good health (CMV status not recorded). Some clones in this sample may be carry-over from other donors' samples. Sequences were derived from cultured PBMCs, sampled from culture after CMV antigen stimulation.

CDR3 DNA sequence: TGTGCCAGCAGTTTAGACAGTCAGAACACTGAAGCTTTCTTT. This codes for CASSLDSQNTEAFF. This sequence joins TRBV12-3 or TRBV12-4 and TRBJ1-1; D unclear. V lost 1 base, J lost 1 base, and 7 bases lay in between. The CDR3 contains 14 residues.